The next 17 T cell receptor beta chains were all read from a single sample in a study of blood T cell repertoires in COVID-19. Measured with immunoSEQ multiplex PCR; TCRdb has only the in-frame clones, and not every one. The sample includes roughly 120,000 clones, about 86% of them seen just once. The specimen sequenced was peripheral blood. The receptors here all came from a man between 65 and 85 years old who had recovered from COVID-19.

The J gene is TRBJ1-2, the V gene TRBV6-6; possibly TRBD1 for D (6 bases). V lost 5 bases to trimming and J lost 7 bases, with 17 bases between them. In germline, CDR1 is MNHNY, CDR2 SVGAGI (reference sequence). The CDR3 has 14 residues. CDR3 protein: CASSQTGIQGGYTF. The CDR3 region has the DNA TGTGCCAGCAGTCAAACAGGGATTCAGGGTGGCTACACCTTC.

The rearrangement links TRBV18 to TRBJ1-4; TRBD1 might be the D (5 bases). CDR3 length: 13 residues. V was shortened by 4 bases and J by 12 bases, with 15 bases between the two germline ends. Germline V CDR1 and CDR2: KGHSH, LQKENI. CDR3 bases: TGTGCCAGCTCACTTGCCCTAGGGGAAGAACTGTTTTTT. It codes for CASSLALGEELFF.

The chain is built from TRBV7-8 and TRBJ2-1, with TRBD2 matching over 7 bases. V gave up 6 bases and J gave up 7 bases; unmatched junction bases: 6. Germline assignment: CDR1 SGHVS and CDR2 FQNEAQ. The length of the CDR3 is 13 residues. The CDR3 nucleotides are TGTGCCAGCAGGGCCGGGGAGGGGAATGAGCAGTTCTTC. Translation: CASRAGEGNEQFF.

In its sample, this clone ranks as large. The rearrangement uses TRBV7-6 and TRBJ2-7; 7 positions agree with TRBD2. This CDR3 contains 14 residues. Germline values: CDR1 SGHVS, CDR2 FNYEAQ. J gave up 4 bases and V 3 bases, and 6 bases lay outside the gene matches. CDR3 nucleotide sequence: TGTGCCAGCAGCTTTATCGGGGAGGGGTACGAGCAGTACTTC. As protein: CASSFIGEGYEQYF. The complete variable domain, with remaining parts taken from reference TRBV7-6 and TRBJ2-7, reads GAGVSQSPRYKVTKRGQDVALRCDPISGHVSLYWYRQALGQGPEFLTYFNYEAQQDKSGLPNDRFSAERPEGSISTLTIQRTEQRDSAMYRCASSFIGEGYEQYFGPGTRLTVT.

This clone has only a few counts. The genes are TRBV6-4 and TRBJ1-2, with TRBD1 identical over 7 bases. Germline V gene lookup returns CDR1 MRHNA and CDR2 SNTAGT. This CDR3 spans 14 amino acids. Unmatched junction bases numbered 6, after V lost 6 bases and J lost 2 bases. CDR3 nucleotides: TGTGCCAGCAGACCCCAACAGGGGAACTATGGCTACACCTTC. Translated, it gives CASRPQQGNYGYTF.

This clone showed up just a few times. This chain links TRBV2 with TRBJ1-1, with D tentatively TRBD1 (6 bases). Germline lookup yields CDR1 SNHLY and CDR2 FYNNEI. The ends were cut back, 6 bases at V and 5 bases at J, with 19 bases in the middle. The CDR3 extends over 15 amino acids. CDR3 sequence: CASRAEWGGGTEAFF. CDR3 sequence (DNA): TGTGCCAGCAGAGCGGAGTGGGGGGGCGGGACTGAAGCTTTCTTT.

V is TRBV4-1 and J is TRBJ2-3; 7 bases are a match to TRBD2. V dropped 4 bases and J dropped 2; count of bases not matched to a gene: 3. CDR1 is MGHRA, CDR2 YSYEKL, per germline. This CDR3 contains 14 residues. CDR3 in amino acids: CASSPRLATDTQYF. The CDR3 DNA follows: TGCGCCAGCAGCCCCCGACTAGCCACAGATACGCAGTATTTT.

CDR3 nucleotides: TGTGCCAGCAGCTTTCTAGCGGGAGGGCCGAATGAGCAGTTCTTC. Translating it yields CASSFLAGGPNEQFF. The rearrangement joins TRBV5-4 to TRBJ2-1, with 12 positions matching TRBD2. V shed 2 bases and J 7 bases; nucleotides not matched to a gene: 4. The CDR3 runs to 15 residues. Germline V gives CDR1 SGHNT, CDR2 YYREEE (reference sequence).

The chain recombines TRBV5-1 with TRBJ2-5; 14 bases agree with TRBD2. The CDR3 runs 17 residues. Germline values: CDR1 SGHRS, CDR2 YFSETQ. V shed 1 base and J 4 bases; nucleotides not matched to a gene: 6. CDR3 nucleotide sequence: TGCGCCAGCAGCTTGTATGGGACTAGCGGGGGAGGAGAGACCCAGTACTTC. Its protein product is CASSLYGTSGGGETQYF. The whole variable domain, remainder taken from reference TRBV5-1 and TRBJ2-5, is KAGVTQTPRYLIKTRGQQVTLSCSPISGHRSVSWYQQTPGQGLQFLFEYFSETQRNKGNFPGRFSGRQFSNSRSEMNVSTLELGDSALYLCASSLYGTSGGGETQYFGPGTRLLVL.

The chain couples TRBV6-5 to TRBJ2-5; 9 bases align to TRBD1. The V gene end was trimmed by 6 bases and the J gene end by 6 bases; junction bases not matched to a gene: 8. CDR3 length: 14 amino acids. CDR1 and CDR2 from the germline V gene are MNHEY and SVGAGI. This chain's CDR3 is CASRRQGGHQTQYF. The CDR3 DNA follows: TGTGCCAGCAGACGACAGGGGGGCCACCAGACCCAGTACTTC.

This sequence joins TRBV5-4 and TRBJ2-7, with 9 bases lining up with TRBD1. The CDR3 is 12 amino acids. The germline CDR1 and CDR2 sequences are SGHNT and YYREEE (reference sequence). J lost 6 bases, V lost 5 bases, and 3 bases had no gene match. The CDR3 spells CASSQTGGEQYF. CDR3 nucleotide sequence: TGTGCCAGCAGTCAGACAGGGGGCGAGCAGTACTTC. Drawing the rest from reference TRBV5-4 and TRBJ2-7, the complete variable domain is ETGVTQSPTHLIKTRGQQVTLRCSSQSGHNTVSWYQQALGQGPQFIFQYYREEENGRGNFPPRFSGLQFPNYSSELNVNALELDDSALYLCASSQTGGEQYFGPGTRLTVT.

The rearrangement links TRBV5-1 to TRBJ1-1; D remains ambiguous. CDR1 and CDR2 from the germline V gene are SGHRS and YFSETQ. This CDR3 spans 13 amino acids. With 4 bases removed from V and 6 bases from J, the gap between germline ends came to 13 bases. CDR3 sequence (DNA): TGCGCCAGCAGCCCCGGACGGGAGGCTGAAGCTTTCTTT. Translation gives CASSPGREAEAFF.

This clone was seen a handful of times. The gene calls are TRBV13 and TRBJ2-1; TRBD2 might be the D (5 bases). In germline, CDR1 is PRHDT, CDR2 FYEKMQ (reference sequence). The CDR3 is made up of 14 amino acids. V was pared by 4 bases and J by 7 bases, with 14 bases between. CDR3: CASSSDVTGNEQFF. CDR3 DNA sequence: TGTGCCAGCAGCTCAGACGTGACGGGGAATGAGCAGTTCTTC.

The sample holds one count of this clone. The chain carries TRBV29-1 and TRBJ1-6; 9 bases are shared with TRBD1. The CDR3 spans 13 residues. Losses at the gene ends were 6 bases for V and 6 bases for J; bases not matched to a gene: 3. CDR1 SQVTM and CDR2 ANQGSEA come from the germline V gene. The CDR3 DNA is TGCAGCGTGTTGACAGGGGGTAATTCACCCCTCCACTTT. Its protein is CSVLTGGNSPLHF. The variable domain in full, completed from reference TRBV29-1 and TRBJ1-6, reads SAVISQKPSRDICQRGTSLTIQCQVDSQVTMMFWYRQQPGQSLTLIATANQGSEATYESGFVIDKFPISRPNLTFSTLTVSNMSPEDSSIYLCSVLTGGNSPLHFGNGTRLTVT.

The chain has TRBV19 and TRBJ2-5; possible D gene TRBD2, 5 bases. Trimming took off 6 bases at V and 4 bases at J, with 21 bases between the two ends. This CDR3 is built from 16 residues. Per the germline V gene, CDR1 is LNHDA and CDR2 is SQIVND (reference sequence). Written as DNA, the CDR3 is TGTGCCAGTAGCACAACTAGAGGACTTACCGGAGAGACCCAGTACTTC. It translates to CASSTTRGLTGETQYF.

CDR3 protein: CASSKEGQGETDTQYF. CDR3 coding DNA: TGTGCCAGCAGTAAAGAGGGACAGGGGGAGACAGATACGCAGTATTTT. The chain employs TRBV28 and TRBJ2-3; 11 nucleotides agree with TRBD1. V trimming: 5 bases; J trimming: 3 bases; junction bases outside the gene matches: 7. The germline V gene has CDR1 MDHEN and CDR2 SYDVKM. The CDR3 has 16 amino acids.

The chain is built from TRBV5-1 and TRBJ1-2, with 12 bases fitting TRBD1. The CDR3 sequence is 16 residues long. J lost 8 bases, V lost 0 bases, and 8 bases had no gene match. Germline V gene data show CDR1 as SGHRS and CDR2 as YFSETQ. The CDR3 here is CASSLAPGQGAGGYTF. The CDR3, as DNA: TGCGCCAGCAGCTTGGCCCCGGGACAGGGGGCCGGGGGCTACACCTTC. Full variable domain (remainder filled in from reference TRBV5-1 and TRBJ1-2): KAGVTQTPRYLIKTRGQQVTLSCSPISGHRSVSWYQQTPGQGLQFLFEYFSETQRNKGNFPGRFSGRQFSNSRSEMNVSTLELGDSALYLCASSLAPGQGAGGYTFGSGTRLTVV.